This T cell receptor (beta chain) was captured in a study of Tregs in tolerant kidney transplant recipients. Findings of the study overall: Biological reproducibility was not directly addressed in this study. Few patients were studied, so findings need validation in larger groups. Expanding Tregs on activated donor B cells appeared to best identify donor-specific TCRbeta clones.

Profiling relied on immunoSEQ multiplex PCR, and the TCRdb table lists in-frame clones only, not all of them. The profile covers 200,000 to 300,000 clones, with approximately 84% appearing a single time and less than 0.75% taken by the ten largest. Worth noting for this clone: Its specificity is unknown.

Unstimulated regulatory T cells (CD4+CD25+CD127-), CD4+CD25- non-regulatory cells, CD4 and CD8 cells were FACS-sorted from thawed PBMCs. Germline CDR1 reads DFQATT; CDR2 reads SNEGSKA (reference sequence). V shed 7 bases and J shed 1 base, with 7 bases lying between them. The CDR3 sequence is 11 residues long. The chain carries TRBV20-1 and TRBJ1-1; D unresolved. The sequence derives from a human donor in good health. The sequencing input was CD4+ T cells from blood. CDR3 in DNA: TGCAGTGTGAGAAGGAACACTGAAGCTTTCTTT. Amino acid sequence: CSVRRNTEAFF.